These 7 T cell receptor beta chains were sequenced from one sample in a study of T cell repertoires in cytomegalovirus infection. TCRdb used MiXCR to reprocess the reads, holding one entry per CDR3 protein. Of more than 150,000 distinct CDR3 sequences in the sample, about 20% were seen once. Sequencing was done on a sample of PBMCs. The receptors shown here come from a human donor in good health (CMV status not recorded). Some clones in this sample may be carry-over from other donors' samples.

V is TRBV6-1 and J is TRBJ2-6, with a tentative D call TRBD1 (6 bases). The CDR3 covers 18 residues. Germline V gene lookup returns CDR1 MNHNS and CDR2 SASEGT. The V end was cut by 6 bases, the J end by 0 bases, with 18 bases between. The CDR3 spells CASSEQGSTSSGANVLTF. The DNA for the CDR3 is TGTGCCAGCAGCGAACAGGGCTCCACGAGCTCTGGGGCCAACGTCCTGACTTTC.

The chain has TRBV6-2 or TRBV6-3 and TRBJ1-1; no reliable D call. From germline, CDR1 is MNHEY and CDR2 SVGEGT. The CDR3 totals 15 residues. The V end was cut by 2 bases, the J end by 1 base, with 11 bases between. Here the CDR3 DNA reads TGTGCCAGCAGTTACCGAGGGCTTGCGAACACTGAAGCTTTCTTT. It codes for CASSYRGLANTEAFF.

This chain connects TRBV7-8 to TRBJ1-5, with D possibly being TRBD1 (6 bases). CDR3 length equals 14 residues. CDR1 is SGHVS, CDR2 FQNEAQ, per germline. The V and J ends lost 2 bases and 2 bases respectively, with 7 bases between them. The DNA of the CDR3 is TGTGCCAGCAGCTTACCAGGGGGCAATCAGCCCCAGCATTTT. The encoded protein is CASSLPGGNQPQHF.

In its sample, this clonotype was seen a few times. The V gene is TRBV29-1, the J gene TRBJ2-1; D tentatively reads TRBD1 or TRBD2 (5 bases each). Trimming cost V 6 bases and J 0 bases, with 18 bases left between them. The CDR3 sequence is 16 residues long. The germline gives CDR1 SQVTM, CDR2 ANQGSEA. In DNA, the CDR3 is TGCAGCGTCGCCCCTCGGGGCACCACCTCCTACAATGAGCAGTTCTTC. It is translated as CSVAPRGTTSYNEQFF.

This clonotype was seen a handful of times. The chain employs TRBV12-3 or TRBV12-4 and TRBJ2-1; D perhaps matches TRBD2 (5 bases). V lost 1 base to trimming and J lost 12 bases, with 13 bases between them. This CDR3 spans 13 amino acids. The CDR3 sequence: CASSLGGSTGQFF. CDR3 nucleotide sequence: TGTGCCAGCAGTTTAGGAGGGAGTACCGGGCAGTTCTTC.

This clonotype was detected ten times or more. The chain recombines TRBV6-2 or TRBV6-3 with TRBJ2-1; TRBD1 matches at 8 bases. After removal of 2 bases from V and 5 bases from J, the junction contained 11 bases not matched to a gene. The CDR3 has 17 amino acids. Per the germline V gene, CDR1 is MNHEY and CDR2 is SVGEGT. The CDR3 region is CASSYPLDRDINNEQFF. The DNA for the CDR3 is TGTGCCAGCAGTTACCCCCTGGACAGGGATATAAACAATGAGCAGTTCTTC.

A few counts support this clonotype. The chain is built from TRBV10-3 and TRBJ2-1; D may correspond to TRBD1 or TRBD2 (5 bases each). This CDR3 contains 12 residues. Germline V CDR1 and CDR2: ENHRY, SYGVKD. V was clipped by 2 bases and J by 10 bases, with 9 bases between them. In nucleotides, the CDR3 is TGTGCCATCAGTGAGAGGGGAGAGGAGCAGTTCTTC. Translation: CAISERGEEQFF.